Included here is one T cell receptor (beta chain) sequence, with context. The sample belongs to a study of blood T cell repertoires in COVID-19. Trimming stripped 5 bases from V and 6 bases from J, with 17 bases between. CDR1 and CDR2 (germline): SEHNR, FQNEAQ (reference sequence). The CDR3 has 16 residues. Profiling relied on immunoSEQ multiplex PCR, and the TCRdb table lists in-frame clones only, not all of them. The data show 220,000 or so clones, almost 90% seen once. The chain combines TRBV7-9 with TRBJ2-6; D might be TRBD1 (6 bases). The clonotype originates from a man aged 25 to 40 who had been exposed to COVID-19. Material for sequencing was PBMCs or T cells enriched from blood (not recorded which). The CDR3 nucleotides are TGTGCCAGCAGCGCTGCCGACAGGCTGACGGCCAACGTCCTGACTTTC. Translated: CASSAADRLTANVLTF.